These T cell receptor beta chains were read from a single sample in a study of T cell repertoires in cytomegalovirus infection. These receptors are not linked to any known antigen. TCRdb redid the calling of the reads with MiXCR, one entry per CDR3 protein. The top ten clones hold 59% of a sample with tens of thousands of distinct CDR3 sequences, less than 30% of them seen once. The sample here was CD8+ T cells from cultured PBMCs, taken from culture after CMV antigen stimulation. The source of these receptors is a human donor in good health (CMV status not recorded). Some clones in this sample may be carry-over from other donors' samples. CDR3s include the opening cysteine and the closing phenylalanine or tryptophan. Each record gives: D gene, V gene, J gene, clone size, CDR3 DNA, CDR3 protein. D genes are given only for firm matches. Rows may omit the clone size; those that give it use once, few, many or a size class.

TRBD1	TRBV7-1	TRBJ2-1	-	TGTGCCAGCAGCTCACGGACAGGGGCGACAGGGAATGAGCAGTTCTTC	CASSSRTGATGNEQFF
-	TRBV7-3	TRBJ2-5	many	TGTGCCAGCAGAGAGTCAGGCCAAGAGACCCAGTACTTC	CASRESGQETQYF
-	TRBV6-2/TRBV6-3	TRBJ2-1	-	TGTGCCAGCAGTTACGGGACGAGTATAGAAGAGCAGTTCTTC	CASSYGTSIEEQFF
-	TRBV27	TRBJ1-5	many	TGTGCCAGCAGTTTAGGAGGGCTTGGGGATCAGCCCCAGCATTTT	CASSLGGLGDQPQHF
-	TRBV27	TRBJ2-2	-	TGTGCCAGCACCACCGGCAGGAACACCGGGGAGCTGTTTTTT	CASTTGRNTGELFF
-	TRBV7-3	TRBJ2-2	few	TGTGCCAGCAGCTGGGATGGCACCGGGGAGCTGTTTTTT	CASSWDGTGELFF
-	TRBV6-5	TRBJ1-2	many	TGTGCCAGCAGCCCCATGGGGGGGGCCTATGGCTACACCTTC	CASSPMGGAYGYTF
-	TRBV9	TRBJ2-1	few	TGTGCCAGCAGCGCGGACTTAGGGGGGTCGGGTGAGCAGTTCTTC	CASSADLGGSGEQFF
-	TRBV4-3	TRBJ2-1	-	TGCGCCAGCAGCCAAATGACAGGGCCTTGGGCGGGAGGAGGGTCTAGCTCCTACAATGAGCAGTTCTTC	CASSQMTGPWAGGGSSSYNEQFF
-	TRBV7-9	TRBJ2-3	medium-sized	TGTGCCAGCAGCTACCCTTTAGACGCCAGGTTCGACACAGATACGCAGTATTTT	CASSYPLDARFDTDTQYF
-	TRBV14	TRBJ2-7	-	TGTGCCAGCAGCCTAAAGCATGAGCAGTACTTC	CASSLKHEQYF
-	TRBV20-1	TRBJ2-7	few	TGCAGTGCTAGAGATGCCTTTGAGGGGTTTCAGGACGAGCAGTACTTC	CSARDAFEGFQDEQYF
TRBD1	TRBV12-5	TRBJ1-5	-	TGTGCTAGTGGTTTGACACGTGCCGGGACAGGAGATCAGCCCCAGCATTTT	CASGLTRAGTGDQPQHF
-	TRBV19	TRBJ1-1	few	TGTGCCAGTAGTATTGCACCCGCTAACATGAACACTGAAGCTTTCTTT	CASSIAPANMNTEAFF
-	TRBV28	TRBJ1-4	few	TGTGCCACCGAAGGAAGTGACAGGACAACTAATGAAAAACTGTTTTTT	CATEGSDRTTNEKLFF
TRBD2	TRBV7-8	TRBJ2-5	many	TGTGCCAGCAGCCTCCGGACTAGCGGGAGAGAGACCCAGTACTTC	CASSLRTSGRETQYF
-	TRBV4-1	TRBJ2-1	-	TGCGCCAGCAGCCAAGATCCCCCTGGAGGGGTCAATGAGCAGTTCTTC	CASSQDPPGGVNEQFF
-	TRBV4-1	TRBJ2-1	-	TGCGCCAGCAGCCGAGAACAGGGTAATGGCTACAATGAGCAGTTCTTC	CASSREQGNGYNEQFF
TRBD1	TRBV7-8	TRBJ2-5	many	TGTGCCAGCAGCTTTCAGGGACAGGGATTGAGAGAGGAGGAGACCCAGTACTTC	CASSFQGQGLREEETQYF
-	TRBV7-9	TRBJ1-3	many	TGTGCCAGCAGGTCTCAGAACAGCTCTGGAAACACCATATATTTT	CASRSQNSSGNTIYF
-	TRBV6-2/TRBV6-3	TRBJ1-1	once	TGTGCCAGCAGGACAGGAGTGGGAGGGAACACTGAAGCTTTCTTT	CASRTGVGGNTEAFF
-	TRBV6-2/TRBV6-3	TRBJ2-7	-	TGTGCCAGCACCGAGGGACTCCACTACGAGCAGTACTTC	CASTEGLHYEQYF
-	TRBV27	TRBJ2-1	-	TGTGCCAGCAGCACCGGGGACAACAATGAGCAGTTCTTC	CASSTGDNNEQFF
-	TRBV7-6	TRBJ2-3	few	TGTGCCAGCAGCCAGAGCACAGATACGCAGTATTTT	CASSQSTDTQYF
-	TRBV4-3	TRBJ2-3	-	TGCGCCAGCAGCCACTCTCCAGGGGATGGGACAGATACGCAGTATTTT	CASSHSPGDGTDTQYF
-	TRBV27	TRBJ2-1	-	TGTGCCAGCAGTTTAGACGTAAACAATGAGCAGTTCTTC	CASSLDVNNEQFF
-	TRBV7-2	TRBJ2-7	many	TGTGCCAGCAGCTTCGGACAGACCCCCTACGAGCAGTACTTC	CASSFGQTPYEQYF
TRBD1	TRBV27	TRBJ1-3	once	TGTGCCAGCAGTTTCACAGGGGCCTTCTCTGGAAACACCATATATTTT	CASSFTGAFSGNTIYF
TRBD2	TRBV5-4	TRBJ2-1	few	TGTGCCAGCAGCACCGAGCGGGATCGGGAGCAGTTCTTC	CASSTERDREQFF
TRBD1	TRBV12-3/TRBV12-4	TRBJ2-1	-	TGTGCCAGCTCCGAGGGACAGGGGGCGCCCAATGAGCAGTTCTTC	CASSEGQGAPNEQFF
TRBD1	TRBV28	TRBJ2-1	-	TGTGCCAGCAGCTACGGACAGGGGTCCTACAATGAGCAGTTCTTC	CASSYGQGSYNEQFF
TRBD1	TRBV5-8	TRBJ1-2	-	TGTGCCAGCAGCCTAGCCGGGACAGGGGCTGGGGGCCCCTATGGCTACACCTTC	CASSLAGTGAGGPYGYTF
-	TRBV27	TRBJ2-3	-	TGTGCCAGCAGTTTATTTCGGGGGGCGAGCACAGATACGCAGTATTTT	CASSLFRGASTDTQYF
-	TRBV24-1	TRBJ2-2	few	TGTGCCACCAGTGATCCGGGGAAGTCCGCCGGGGAGCTGTTTTTT	CATSDPGKSAGELFF
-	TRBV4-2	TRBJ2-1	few	TGTGCCAGCAGCCAAGATATGACGGGCAATGAGCAGTTCTTC	CASSQDMTGNEQFF
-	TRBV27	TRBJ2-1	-	TGTGCCAGCAGTCCCCGACAAGAAAACTACAATGAGCAGTTCTTC	CASSPRQENYNEQFF
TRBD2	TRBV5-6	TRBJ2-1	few	TGTGCCAGCAGCGATCTAGCGGGGGGGCCTGGTCACAATGAGCAGTTCTTC	CASSDLAGGPGHNEQFF
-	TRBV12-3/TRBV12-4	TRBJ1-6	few	TGTGCCAGCAGCCATACAGCCTATAATTCACCCCTCCACTTT	CASSHTAYNSPLHF
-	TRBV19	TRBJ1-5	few	TGTGCCAGTAGACACCCCGGCCAGGGTAACCAGCCCCAGCATTTT	CASRHPGQGNQPQHF
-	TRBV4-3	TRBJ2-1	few	TGCGCCAGCAGCCCCGCGATCTCGGGGCGGGAAGCCTACAATGAGCAGTTCTTC	CASSPAISGREAYNEQFF
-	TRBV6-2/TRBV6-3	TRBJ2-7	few	TGTGCCAGCAGCCTAGGGTACTACGAGCAGTACTTC	CASSLGYYEQYF